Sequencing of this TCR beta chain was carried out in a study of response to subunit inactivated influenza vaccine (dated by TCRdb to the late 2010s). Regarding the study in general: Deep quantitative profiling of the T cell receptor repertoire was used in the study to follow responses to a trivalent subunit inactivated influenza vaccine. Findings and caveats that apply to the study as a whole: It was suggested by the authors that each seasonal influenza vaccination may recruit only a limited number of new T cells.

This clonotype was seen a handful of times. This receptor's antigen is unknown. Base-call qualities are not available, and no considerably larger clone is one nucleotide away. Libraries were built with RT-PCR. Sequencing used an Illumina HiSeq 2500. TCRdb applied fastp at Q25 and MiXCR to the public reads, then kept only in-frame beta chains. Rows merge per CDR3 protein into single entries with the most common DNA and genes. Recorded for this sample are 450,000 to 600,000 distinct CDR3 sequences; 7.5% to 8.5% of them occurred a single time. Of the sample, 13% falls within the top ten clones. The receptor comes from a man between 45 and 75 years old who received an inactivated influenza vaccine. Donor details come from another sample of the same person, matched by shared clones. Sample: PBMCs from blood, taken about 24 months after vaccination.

The base sequence is TGTGCCAGCAGTTTGGGGGCATTTAGCTCCTATAATTCACCCCTCCACTTT. Protein translation: CASSLGAFSSYNSPLHF. The sequence joins TRBV12-3 or TRBV12-4 to TRBJ1-6; a tentative D call is TRBD1 (6 bases match). The CDR3 covers 17 residues, taking in both the cysteine and the phenylalanine. The read is trimmed to its CDR3 DNA, 51 bases read in frame from base 1. V is pared back by 3 bases and J by 0 bases, with 12 bases lying between the germline termini.